These 4 T cell receptor beta chains share one sample of origin, sequenced in a study of cytomegalovirus exposure and HLA in healthy donors. The PCR was carried out with 60 Vbeta primers and 13 Jbeta primers. This table comes from immunoSEQ multiplex PCR, and its TCRdb copy is limited to in-frame clones, with some not included. The table lists approximately 110,000 clones. The sequencing input was PBMCs. All receptors derive from a man between 18 and 29 years old in good health and CMV-seronegative.

The chain joins TRBV9 to TRBJ2-1; weak D call: TRBD2 (5 bases). Germline CDR1 and CDR2: SGDLS and YYNGEE. This CDR3 region has 14 residues. Trimming removed 3 bases at V and 4 bases at J, with 11 bases between. The CDR3 region has the DNA TGTGCCAGCAGCGGAGGAGGCGGATACAATGAGCAGTTCTTC. Amino acid sequence: CASSGGGGYNEQFF.

The V call is TRBV5-1, the J call TRBJ2-1, with a possible D match to TRBD1 (5 bases). CDR3 size: 13 residues. Germline CDR1 SGHRS, CDR2 YFSETQ. V shed 4 bases and J shed 7 bases, with 12 bases lying between them. CDR3 loop: CASSQGTSNEQFF. In DNA form, the CDR3 reads TGCGCCAGCAGCCAGGGAACATCAAATGAGCAGTTCTTC.

This chain links TRBV7-2 with TRBJ1-5, with 9 bases matching TRBD1. Germline CDR1 reads SGHTA; CDR2 reads FQGNSA. V dropped 5 bases and J dropped 7; count of bases not matched to a gene: 9. The CDR3 contains 15 residues. This chain's CDR3 is CASSAKTGGSQPQHF. For the CDR3, the DNA is TGTGCCAGCAGCGCTAAAACAGGGGGCAGCCAGCCCCAGCATTTT.

V gene TRBV27 combines with J gene TRBJ1-2; D gene uncertain. CDR1 and CDR2 from the germline V gene are MNHEY and SMNVEV (reference sequence). The V end was cut by 4 bases, the J end by 8 bases, with 23 bases between. This CDR3 comprises 16 residues. CDR3 DNA: TGTGCCAGCAGTTCGCCGGGCCCCTCGGGATTGGGCGGCTACACCTTC. Protein: CASSSPGPSGLGGYTF.